This T cell receptor (beta chain) emerged from a study of OX40 agonist ivuxolimab in advanced cancers. Trimming left V 3 bases short and J 6 bases short, with 6 bases between. The length of the CDR3 is 12 residues. Germline V gene lookup returns CDR1 MNHNS and CDR2 SASEGT. Method: immunoSEQ multiplex PCR; TCRdb's copy keeps in-frame clones and lacks some. The sample has 5,800 or so clones, 85% to 90% seen once. Baseline was the first blood sampling point, followed by cycle 4 day 1 and cycle 7 day 1. Sequences were derived from CD4+ or CD8+ T cells sorted from blood, sampled in a trial of the OX40 agonist ivuxolimab. The chain recombines TRBV6-1 with TRBJ2-1; D is ambiguous. The TCR sequence derives from an adult with an advanced solid tumor such as melanoma, head and neck, liver or kidney cancer. CDR3 protein: CASSEAPNEQFF. CDR3 in DNA: TGTGCCAGCAGTGAGGCTCCCAATGAGCAGTTCTTC.